What follows are 28 T cell receptor beta chains derived from one specimen sequenced in a study of shared clonotypes between healthy human individuals (dated by TCRdb to about 2020). The library was prepared using the immunoSEQ multiplex PCR assay. Held by TCRdb, this immuneACCESS table contains in-frame sequences only and omits some clones. Under half of the omission traces to an unresolved V gene where checked; the cause of the rest is unknown. Recorded for this sample are about 990,000 clones; around 78% of them occurred a single time. The ten largest make up roughly 0.61% of the sample. The sequenced sample was memory CD4+ T cells from PBMCs. This sample's cell subset or site label indicates: CD45RA-negative fraction. The receptors were sampled from a man younger than 30 in good health. Some clones in this sample may be carry-over from other donors' samples.

The chain recombines TRBV30 with TRBJ2-5, with D unresolved. V shed 0 bases and J shed 5 bases, with 10 bases lying between them. Germline CDR1 is GTSNPN and CDR2 is SVGIG (reference sequence). CDR3 size: 13 residues. CDR3 nucleotide sequence: TGTGCCTGGAGTGTGGGGATGGGCGAGACCCAGTACTTC. It encodes CAWSVGMGETQYF.

In its sample, this clone was seen once. V is TRBV5-1 and J is TRBJ2-5, with D possibly called TRBD1 or TRBD2 (5 bases each). Trimming stripped 4 bases from V and 1 base from J, with 11 bases between. This CDR3 is 14 amino acids long. Germline V gene sequence: CDR1 SGHRS, CDR2 YFSETQ. The CDR3 DNA follows: TGCGCCAGCAGCGTACCGGGACCCCAAGAGACCCAGTACTTC. It codes for CASSVPGPQETQYF.

This clone was observed a single time. A read error is likely here: a far larger clone is one base away. This chain joins TRBV7-3 and TRBJ2-7, with 7 bases lining up with TRBD1. In germline, CDR1 is SGHTA, CDR2 FQGTGA. V lost 5 bases to trimming and J lost 0 bases; unmatched junction nucleotides: 1. The CDR3 length is 13 residues. The CDR3 region is CASSRDSSYEQYF. The CDR3 DNA is TGTGCCAGCAGCCGGGACAGCTCCTACGAGCAGTACTTC.

This sequence joins TRBV11-2 and TRBJ1-4; possibly TRBD1 for D (6 bases). CDR1 and CDR2 from the germline V gene are SGHAT and FQNNGV. This CDR3 contains 15 residues. V shed 3 bases and J shed 5 bases, with 13 bases lying between them. This CDR3 is CASSFLGQFNEKLFF. CDR3 in DNA: TGTGCCAGCAGCTTCCTCGGACAGTTCAATGAAAAACTGTTTTTT.

This chain uses TRBV15 with TRBJ2-5, with a weak D call TRBD1 (5 bases). CDR3 size: 14 residues. Germline CDR1 is LNHNV and CDR2 is YYDKDF (reference sequence). V shed 1 base and J shed 0 bases, with 6 bases lying between them. The CDR3 reads CATSRGGNQETQYF. Here the CDR3 DNA reads TGTGCCACCAGCAGAGGGGGCAACCAAGAGACCCAGTACTTC.

This clone was found once. CDR3 loop: CASSEGQEAVRELFF. The CDR3 DNA follows: TGTGCCAGCAGTGAAGGGCAGGAAGCAGTCAGGGAGCTGTTTTTT. The V call is TRBV2, the J call TRBJ2-2; D gene uncertain. The V gene lost 1 base and the J gene lost 9 bases, with 15 bases spanning the gap. Looked up from germline, CDR1 is SNHLY and CDR2 is FYNNEI. The CDR3 extends over 15 amino acids.

This chain links TRBV4-1 with TRBJ1-2; the D is unclear. The CDR3 totals 14 residues. With 2 bases removed from V and 8 bases from J, the gap between germline ends came to 15 bases. The germline V gene has CDR1 MGHRA and CDR2 YSYEKL. CDR3 nucleotides: TGCGCCAGCAGCCAAACTGGAGGGTTGGAGGGCTACACCTTC. Translating it yields CASSQTGGLEGYTF.

The chain employs TRBV30 and TRBJ2-7, with a weak D call TRBD2 (6 bases). CDR3 size: 12 residues. Trimming took off 7 bases at V and 9 bases at J, with 19 bases between the two ends. Germline V lookup: CDR1 GTSNPN, CDR2 SVGIG (reference sequence). The CDR3 sequence: CAFERAVRGQYF. The CDR3 coding sequence is TGTGCCTTTGAGCGGGCGGTCCGTGGGCAGTACTTC. Full variable domain (outside the CDR3, taken from reference TRBV30 and TRBJ2-7): SQTIHQWPATLVQPVGSPLSLECTVEGTSNPNLYWYRQAAGRGLQLLFYSVGIGQISSEVPQNLSASRPQDRQFILSSKKLLLSDSGFYLCAFERAVRGQYFGPGTRLTVT.

This chain connects TRBV11-2 to TRBJ1-4, with TRBD1 identical over 7 bases. Germline V gives CDR1 SGHAT, CDR2 FQNNGV. The CDR3 runs 15 residues. Germline trimming cut 3 bases from V and 8 bases from J; bases unmatched to any gene: 9. CDR3 loop: CASSFARQGYEKLFF. In DNA form, the CDR3 reads TGTGCCAGCAGCTTCGCCAGACAGGGTTACGAAAAACTGTTTTTT.

V is TRBV6-5 and J is TRBJ2-6; a weak D match, TRBD1 (5 bases). The germline CDR1 and CDR2 sequences are MNHEY and SVGAGI. V lost 10 bases to trimming and J lost 4 bases, with 11 bases between them. The CDR3 covers 13 residues. The CDR3 is CATGRPGANVLTF. In DNA form, the CDR3 reads TGTGCCACAGGGCGGCCCGGGGCCAACGTCCTGACTTTC.

The table lists this clone with a count of one. Here the CDR3 DNA reads TGTGCCAGCAGTTACCAAAGGGCTTACGAGCAGTACTTC. This translates into CASSYQRAYEQYF. The J gene is TRBJ2-7, the V gene TRBV6-5, with D uncertain. There are 13 residues in the CDR3. Trimming left V 2 bases short and J 4 bases short, with 9 bases between. The germline gives CDR1 MNHEY, CDR2 SVGAGI.

In its sample, this clone was seen a few times. This rearrangement joins TRBV5-4 to TRBJ2-7; TRBD2 matches 13 bases. After removal of 5 bases from V and 7 bases from J, the junction contained 15 bases not matched to a gene. CDR1 and CDR2 (germline): SGHNT, YYREEE (reference sequence). The CDR3 is made up of 17 amino acids. The CDR3 reads CASSSGLAGPPPGEQYF. Written as DNA, the CDR3 is TGTGCCAGCAGTTCGGGACTAGCGGGACCACCGCCGGGGGAGCAGTACTTC.

The chain is built from TRBV28 and TRBJ2-7; TRBD1 agrees at 9 bases. The ends lost 6 bases at V and 2 bases at J; junction bases unmatched: 8. CDR1 and CDR2 (germline): MDHEN, SYDVKM. This CDR3 has 15 amino acids. The CDR3 sequence: CASSLTGTGTYEQYF. The CDR3, as DNA: TGTGCCAGCAGCCTCACCGGGACAGGGACCTACGAGCAGTACTTC. The whole variable domain, filled in from reference TRBV28 and TRBJ2-7, reads DVKVTQSSRYLVKRTGEKVFLECVQDMDHENMFWYRQDPGLGLRLIYFSYDVKMKEKGDIPEGYSVSREKKERFSLILESASTNQTSMYLCASSLTGTGTYEQYFGPGTRLTVT.

V gene TRBV5-6 combines with J gene TRBJ1-1; D is undetermined. V lost 4 bases, J lost 8 bases, and 12 bases lay in between. Germline CDR1 SGHDT, CDR2 YYEEEE. This CDR3 is 12 amino acids long. CDR3 amino acids: CASSRGLAEAFF. The CDR3 bases are TGTGCCAGCAGCCGCGGGTTAGCCGAAGCTTTCTTT.

This clone was observed a few times. The rearrangement links TRBV15 to TRBJ1-2, with a possible D match to TRBD1 (6 bases). Trimming took 0 bases from V and 6 from J, leaving 11 bases between them. There are 14 residues in the CDR3. CDR1 and CDR2 (germline): LNHNV, YYDKDF (reference sequence). In DNA form, the CDR3 reads TGTGCCACCAGCAGAGAATTGGGGGCGGATGGCTACACCTTC. This encodes CATSRELGADGYTF.

The chain couples TRBV5-1 to TRBJ1-4; no clear D gene. Germline V gene data show CDR1 as SGHRS and CDR2 as YFSETQ. CDR3 length: 15 amino acids. V was pared by 1 base and J by 8 bases, with 15 bases between. The CDR3 coding sequence is TGCGCCAGCAGCTTGTCCGCAGGACTCCAAGAAAAACTGTTTTTT. It yields the protein CASSLSAGLQEKLFF. Variable domain in full (rest from reference TRBV5-1 and TRBJ1-4): KAGVTQTPRYLIKTRGQQVTLSCSPISGHRSVSWYQQTPGQGLQFLFEYFSETQRNKGNFPGRFSGRQFSNSRSEMNVSTLELGDSALYLCASSLSAGLQEKLFFGSGTQLSVL.

This chain links TRBV5-1 with TRBJ2-7; TRBD2 might be the D (6 bases). V lost 3 bases, J lost 0 bases, and 10 bases lay in between. Germline CDR1 SGHRS, CDR2 YFSETQ. The CDR3 has 14 amino acids. CDR3 protein: CASSSGDFSYEQYF. CDR3 DNA sequence: TGCGCCAGCAGCTCCGGGGACTTCTCCTACGAGCAGTACTTC. The complete variable domain, with remaining parts taken from reference TRBV5-1 and TRBJ2-7, reads KAGVTQTPRYLIKTRGQQVTLSCSPISGHRSVSWYQQTPGQGLQFLFEYFSETQRNKGNFPGRFSGRQFSNSRSEMNVSTLELGDSALYLCASSSGDFSYEQYFGPGTRLTVT.

This chain uses TRBV29-1 with TRBJ1-1; tentatively, D is TRBD1 (6 bases). Trimming left V 5 bases short and J 1 base short, with 14 bases between. The CDR3 is 14 residues long. Germline CDR1 reads SQVTM; CDR2 reads ANQGSEA. The chain's CDR3 is CSVYRGLSNTEAFF. The CDR3 coding sequence is TGCAGCGTTTACCGGGGGCTGTCGAACACTGAAGCTTTCTTT.

The gene calls are TRBV4-2 and TRBJ1-2; D is possibly TRBD1 (6 bases). The CDR3 sequence is 15 residues long. The V end lost 4 bases, the J end lost 3 bases, and 15 bases lay between the germline ends. Germline assignment: CDR1 LGHNA and CDR2 YNFKEQ. The CDR3 loop reads CASSPPGQLYYGYTF. Written as DNA, the CDR3 is TGTGCCAGCAGCCCCCCCGGACAGCTATACTATGGCTACACCTTC.

This chain connects TRBV5-1 to TRBJ2-7; 8 nucleotides agree with TRBD2. Trimming cost V 3 bases and J 4 bases; bases outside gene matches: 6. The length of the CDR3 is 14 residues. The germline CDR1 and CDR2 sequences are SGHRS and YFSETQ. For the CDR3, the DNA is TGCGCCAGCAGCTATGGACTAGCAGCTTACGAGCAGTACTTC. Its protein is CASSYGLAAYEQYF.

This clone has a handful of counts. This chain links TRBV5-1 with TRBJ2-7; 7 bases map to TRBD2. Germline V gene sequence: CDR1 SGHRS, CDR2 YFSETQ. The CDR3 loop spans 17 amino acids. Unmatched junction bases numbered 15, after V lost 3 bases and J lost 3 bases. The CDR3 here is CASSWVEASGTHYEQYF. The CDR3 coding sequence is TGCGCCAGCAGCTGGGTGGAGGCCAGCGGGACCCACTACGAGCAGTACTTC.

This clone has only one observation. The chain joins TRBV25-1 to TRBJ2-7, with D unresolved. V gave up 4 bases and J gave up 6 bases, with 16 bases separating them. Germline CDR1 MGHDK, CDR2 SYGVNS. The CDR3 loop spans 14 amino acids. CDR3 sequence: CASSVNNLGREQYF. The CDR3 nucleotides are TGTGCCAGCAGTGTTAACAACCTGGGTCGCGAGCAGTACTTC.

This clone appeared a few times. The sample contains more than one DNA sequence encoding this CDR3. The CDR3 spells CASSLVGGDYGYTF. CDR3 nucleotides: TGTGCCAGCAGCTTAGTAGGGGGCGACTATGGCTACACCTTC. The J gene is TRBJ1-2, the V gene TRBV7-2; 7 bases map to TRBD1. This CDR3 contains 14 residues. V lost 1 base to trimming and J lost 3 bases; unmatched junction nucleotides: 2. CDR1 and CDR2 (germline): SGHTA, FQGNSA.

V gene TRBV2 combines with J gene TRBJ2-7, with 8 bases matching TRBD2. Germline V lookup: CDR1 SNHLY, CDR2 FYNNEI. The CDR3 totals 14 residues. V shed 11 bases, J shed 6 bases, and the junction held 15 bases outside the gene matches. CDR3 sequence (DNA): TGTGCCGGGCTCAACCGGGAGGGCTCGGGCGAGCAGTACTTC. Its translation is CAGLNREGSGEQYF. Combining the CDR3 with reference TRBV2 and TRBJ2-7 gives the whole variable domain EPEVTQTPSHQVTQMGQEVILRCVPISNHLYFYWYRQILGQKVEFLVSFYNNEISEKSEIFDDQFSVERPDGSNFTLKIRSTKLEDSAMYFCAGLNREGSGEQYFGPGTRLTVT.

The rearrangement joins TRBV23-1 to TRBJ1-5; D is undetermined. TRBV23-1 is treated as an ORF (open reading frame) with a function not yet certain. Trimming left V 0 bases short and J 12 bases short, with 9 bases between. CDR3 length: 12 residues. CDR3 sequence: CASSQSIEDQHF. The CDR3 nucleotides read TGCGCCAGCAGTCAATCGATCGAAGACCAGCATTTT.

This clone occurred a few times. The V call is TRBV28, the J call TRBJ2-5; 11 bases map to TRBD2. V was pared by 2 bases and J by 5 bases, with 7 bases of the junction left unmatched. Germline V gene lookup returns CDR1 MDHEN and CDR2 SYDVKM. CDR3 length equals 16 residues. The CDR3 here is CASSLGLAGLSETQYF. The CDR3 region has the DNA TGTGCCAGCAGTTTAGGACTAGCGGGCTTGAGTGAGACCCAGTACTTC.

The rearrangement links TRBV5-5 to TRBJ1-5, with D hard to call. There are 13 residues in the CDR3. V lost 0 bases, J lost 5 bases, and 6 bases lay in between. Germline CDR1 SGHKS, CDR2 YYEKEE (reference sequence). CDR3: CASSLGEDQPQHF. Here the CDR3 DNA reads TGTGCCAGCAGCTTGGGCGAGGATCAGCCCCAGCATTTT. Variable domain in full (rest from reference TRBV5-5 and TRBJ1-5): DAGVTQSPTHLIKTRGQQVTLRCSPISGHKSVSWYQQVLGQGPQFIFQYYEKEERGRGNFPDRFSARQFPNYSSELNVNALLLGDSALYLCASSLGEDQPQHFGDGTRLSIL.

The J gene is TRBJ2-5, the V gene TRBV7-6; TRBD1 matches 9 bases. Germline lookup yields CDR1 SGHVS and CDR2 FNYEAQ. This CDR3 comprises 13 residues. V gave up 6 bases and J gave up 5 bases; unmatched junction bases: 4. In DNA, the CDR3 is TGTGCCAGCAGACAGGGGGCTGGGGAGACCCAGTACTTC. Amino acids: CASRQGAGETQYF.